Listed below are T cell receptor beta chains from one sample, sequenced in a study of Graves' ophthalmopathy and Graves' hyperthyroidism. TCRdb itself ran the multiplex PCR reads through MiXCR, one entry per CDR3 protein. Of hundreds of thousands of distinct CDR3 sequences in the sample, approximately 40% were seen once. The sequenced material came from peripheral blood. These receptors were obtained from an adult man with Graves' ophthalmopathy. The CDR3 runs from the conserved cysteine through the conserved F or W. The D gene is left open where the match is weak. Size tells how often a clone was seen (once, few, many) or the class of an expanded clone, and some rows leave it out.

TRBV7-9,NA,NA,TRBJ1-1,TGTGCCAGCACCGCAACAGGATTGGACACTGAAGCTTTCTTT,CASTATGLDTEAFF
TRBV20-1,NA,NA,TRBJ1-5,TGCAGTGCTCTTCGACAGATTGATCAGCCCCAGCATTTT,CSALRQIDQPQHF
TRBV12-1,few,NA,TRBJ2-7,TGTGCCAGCAGCTTTGCGTCTTGTGGAGACGAGCAGTACTTC,CASSFASCGDEQYF
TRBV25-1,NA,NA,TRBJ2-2,TGTGCCAGCAGCGGCGGGACCGGAAACACCGGGGAGCTGTTTTTT,CASSGGTGNTGELFF
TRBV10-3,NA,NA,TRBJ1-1,TGTGCCATCAGTGACAGGGGAACGGGCACTGAAGCTTTCTTT,CAISDRGTGTEAFF
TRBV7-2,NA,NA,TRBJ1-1,TGTGCCAGCAGCCCCGGGTCGAGGACGGCTTTCTTT,CASSPGSRTAFF
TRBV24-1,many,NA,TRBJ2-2,TGTGCCGTCGGAGGGACGGTGGTTTCAACCGGGGAGCTGTTTTTT,CAVGGTVVSTGELFF
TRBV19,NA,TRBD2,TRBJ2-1,TGTGCCAGTAGTATAAGCGGGAGGTCCGATGAGCAGTTCTTC,CASSISGRSDEQFF
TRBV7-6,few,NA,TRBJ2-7,TGTGCCAGCAGCTTAGGGTTTCGGGTGGGGGGCGCCTACGAGCAGTACTTC,CASSLGFRVGGAYEQYF
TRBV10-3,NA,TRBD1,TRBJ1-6,TGTGCCATCAGTTACAGTCGGACAGGCGCCTATAATTCACCCCTCCACTTT,CAISYSRTGAYNSPLHF
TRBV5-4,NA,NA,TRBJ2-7,TGTGCCAGCAGCTTGTATCAGGCGGTCGAGCAGTGCTTC,CASSLYQAVEQCF
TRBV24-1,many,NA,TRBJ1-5,TGTGCCACCAGTGATGCCGGGATACGCAATCAGCCCCAGCATTTT,CATSDAGIRNQPQHF
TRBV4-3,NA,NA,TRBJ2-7,TGCGCCAGCAGCCAAGATGGACTTTATTTGAACTGCGAGCAGTACTTC,CASSQDGLYLNCEQYF
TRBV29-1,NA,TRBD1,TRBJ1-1,TGCAGCGTTCGTGGGACAGGGGGGAACACTGAAGCTTTCTTT,CSVRGTGGNTEAFF
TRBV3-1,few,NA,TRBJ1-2,TGTGCCGCAGCGGCGGGGGGCGGCTATGGCTACACCTTC,CAAAAGGGYGYTF
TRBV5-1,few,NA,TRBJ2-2,TGCGCCAGCAGCTTGGTCGTGACAAGGAACACCGGGGAGCTGTTTTTT,CASSLVVTRNTGELFF
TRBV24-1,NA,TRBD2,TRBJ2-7,TGTGCCAGCAGCCAACTGACCGGCGGGAGTCTCGATGAGCAGTACTTC,CASSQLTGGSLDEQYF
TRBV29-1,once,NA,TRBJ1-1,TGCAGTGCCCAGGGAGGGGGTGGCACTGAAGCTTTCTTT,CSAQGGGGTEAFF
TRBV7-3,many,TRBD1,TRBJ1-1,TGTGCCAGCAGCCGATTCCCGACAGGGGGGGATACTGAAGCTTTCTTT,CASSRFPTGGDTEAFF
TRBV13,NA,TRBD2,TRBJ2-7,TGTGCCAGCAGCTTGACTAGCGCCTCCTACGAGCAGTACTTC,CASSLTSASYEQYF
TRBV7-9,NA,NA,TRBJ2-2,NA,CASSLVASGSCFF
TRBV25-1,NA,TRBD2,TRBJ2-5,TGTGCCAGCCGTGAGGGACTAGCGGGAGAAGAGACCCAGTACTTC,CASREGLAGEETQYF
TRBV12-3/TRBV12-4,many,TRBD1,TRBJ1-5,TGTGCCAGCAGTACCGGACAGGGACGGCAGCCCCAGCATTTT,CASSTGQGRQPQHF
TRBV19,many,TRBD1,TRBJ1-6,TGTGCCAGTAGAAGGGGACAGGCGTCTAATTCACCCCTCCACTTT,CASRRGQASNSPLHF
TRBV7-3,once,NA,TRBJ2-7,TGTGCCAGCAACTTAGAGTCCAGGGCCGGCGAGCAGTACTTC,CASNLESRAGEQYF
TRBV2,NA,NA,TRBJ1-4,TGTGCCAACTCGGAAAGGTTTTTT,CANSERFF
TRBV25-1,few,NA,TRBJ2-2,TGTGCCAGCAGCTTAGCAATGGCGTCCAACACCGGGGAGCTGTTTTTT,CASSLAMASNTGELFF
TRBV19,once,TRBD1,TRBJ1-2,TGTGCCAGTAGTATTGACAGGGCGCAGTACGGCTACACCTTC,CASSIDRAQYGYTF
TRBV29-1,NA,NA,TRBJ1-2,TGCAGCGTTGGTACCGGTACCGACTATGGCTACACCTTC,CSVGTGTDYGYTF